Sequencing of this T cell receptor beta chain was carried out in a study of blood T cell repertoires in COVID-19. Repertoires were generated with immunoSEQ multiplex PCR, while TCRdb's copy carries only in-frame clones and drops some. The sample has about 170,000 clones, about 85% seen once. The ends were cut back, 2 bases at V and 7 bases at J, with 15 bases in the middle. The CDR3 runs to 16 residues. Per germline, CDR1 MNHEY and CDR2 SVGAGI. The receptor was derived from an elderly man with COVID-19, enrolled during active disease. The sample comprised peripheral blood. The rearrangement joins TRBV6-5 to TRBJ1-6; D is unresolved. Written as DNA, the CDR3 is TGTGCCAGCAGTTACGCGGGCCGATCCAACAATTCACCCCTCCACTTT. Translation: CASSYAGRSNNSPLHF.